The next 26 T cell receptor beta chains were all read from a single sample in a study of blood T cells in healthy people across ages. A second roughly 7 to 12 cycle PCR used barcoded and J-beta primers. TCRdb reanalysed the 5' RACE reads using MiXCR and keeps one entry per CDR3 protein. The sample contains about 1.5 million distinct CDR3 sequences, roughly 43% of which appear only once. The sequenced sample consisted of blood. Receptors originate from a woman between 18 and 29 years old in good health.

The rearrangement uses TRBV4-3 and TRBJ2-1; D call uncertain. V was trimmed by 5 bases and J by 10 bases, leaving 18 bases between them. The CDR3 has 14 amino acids. Germline V gene sequence: CDR1 LGHNA, CDR2 YSLEER. The CDR3 sequence: CASSSQSGGYEQFF. The CDR3 DNA sequence: TGCGCCAGCAGCTCTCAGTCCGGTGGCTACGAGCAGTTCTTC.

The genes are TRBV11-2 and TRBJ1-2; maybe TRBD1 (6 bases). This CDR3 contains 13 residues. Germline lookup yields CDR1 SGHAT and CDR2 FQNNGV. The V and J ends lost 5 bases and 7 bases respectively, with 14 bases between them. The DNA of the CDR3 is TGTGCCAGCAGCGGACAGATATGGGGTGGCTACACCTTC. It encodes CASSGQIWGGYTF.

The chain has TRBV5-1 and TRBJ2-1; maybe TRBD1 (5 bases). From germline, CDR1 is SGHRS and CDR2 YFSETQ. Deletions cut 1 base from V and 7 bases from J, with 9 bases between. This CDR3 region has 13 residues. The CDR3 spells CASSLTGMNEQFF. CDR3 sequence (DNA): TGCGCCAGCAGCTTGACAGGAATGAATGAGCAGTTCTTC.

The rearrangement uses TRBV5-6 and TRBJ1-1, with TRBD1 identical over 9 bases. The CDR3 runs 15 residues. V lost 4 bases to trimming and J lost 4 bases; unmatched junction nucleotides: 8. Germline assignment: CDR1 SGHDT and CDR2 YYEEEE. For the CDR3, the DNA is TGTGCCAGCAGCGCTATGGACAGGGGCGGCACTGAAGCTTTCTTT. This encodes CASSAMDRGGTEAFF. The entire variable domain, with the rest obtained from reference TRBV5-6 and TRBJ1-1, is as follows: DAGVTQSPTHLIKTRGQQVTLRCSPKSGHDTVSWYQQALGQGPQFIFQYYEEEERQRGNFPDRFSGHQFPNYSSELNVNALLLGDSALYLCASSAMDRGGTEAFFGQGTRLTVV.

The rearrangement uses TRBV12-3 or TRBV12-4 and TRBJ1-6, with 8 bases fitting TRBD1. Trimming at V came to 2 bases and at J to 9 bases, leaving 15 bases not matched to a gene. This CDR3 spans 18 amino acids. CDR3 sequence: CASSLTADRGYVISPLHF. The CDR3 DNA reads TGTGCCAGCAGTTTAACCGCTGACAGGGGATATGTGATTTCACCCCTCCACTTT.

This clonotype came up a few times. Compared with germline, one end of the junction differs, possibly owing to a read error. The chain employs TRBV7-2 and TRBJ2-7; D possibly uses TRBD1 or TRBD2 (5 bases each). This CDR3 is built from 13 residues. Germline loops: CDR1 SGHTA, CDR2 FQGNSA. CDR3 residues: CASSWDLGYEQYF. CDR3 coding DNA: TGTGCCAGTAGCTGGGACCTAGGCTACGAGCAGTACTTC.

This chain joins TRBV2 and TRBJ2-3; D might be TRBD1 (6 bases). The CDR3 contains 14 residues. Germline lookup yields CDR1 SNHLY and CDR2 FYNNEI. V was clipped by 7 bases and J by 7 bases, with 18 bases between them. CDR3 bases: TGTGCCAGCAAGTCGGCAGGGGCATTGTATACGCAGTATTTT. Translating gives CASKSAGALYTQYF.

In its sample, this clonotype was seen many times. V is TRBV10-3 and J is TRBJ2-7; 11 bases are shared with TRBD1. Losses at the gene ends were 5 bases for V and 7 bases for J; bases not matched to a gene: 7. The germline CDR1 and CDR2 sequences are ENHRY and SYGVKD. CDR3 length equals 14 residues. The CDR3 reads CAISTGQGGEEQYF. CDR3 nucleotide sequence: TGTGCCATCAGTACGGGACAGGGGGGTGAAGAGCAGTACTTC.

This chain links TRBV10-3 with TRBJ1-1; 7 positions agree with TRBD1. Germline CDR1 and CDR2: ENHRY and SYGVKD. The CDR3 has 15 residues. Trimming took 0 bases from V and 2 from J; bases not matched to a gene: 3. The CDR3 sequence: CAISESGTANTEAFF. The CDR3 region has the DNA TGTGCCATCAGTGAGTCAGGGACAGCTAACACTGAAGCTTTCTTT.

The sample holds a few counts of this clonotype. The J gene is TRBJ2-7, the V gene TRBV7-2; 7 bases match TRBD2. CDR3 size: 15 residues. Trimming removed 4 bases from V and 7 bases from J; junction bases left unmatched: 13. Germline CDR1 reads SGHTA; CDR2 reads FQGNSA. CDR3 loop: CASSSRRAGFGEQYF. CDR3 DNA sequence: TGTGCCAGCAGCTCAAGGAGAGCGGGGTTTGGGGAGCAGTACTTC.

The rearrangement uses TRBV20-1 and TRBJ2-1; TRBD2 matches 10 bases. CDR1 is DFQATT, CDR2 SNEGSKA, per germline (reference sequence). The ends lost 3 bases at V and 1 base at J; junction bases unmatched: 6. The CDR3 loop spans 16 amino acids. CDR3 DNA: TGCAGTGCTAGGTGTGGACTAGCGGATTCCTACAATGAGCAGTTCTTC. This translates into CSARCGLADSYNEQFF.

This clonotype has only a few counts. The V and J genes are TRBV20-1 and TRBJ1-5, with D unresolved. CDR3 length equals 12 residues. The germline V and J ends were trimmed by 8 bases and 7 bases, with 15 bases remaining between them. Germline V CDR1 and CDR2: DFQATT, SNEGSKA (reference sequence). The CDR3 is CSPRAIGQPQHF. DNA of the CDR3: TGCAGTCCCCGGGCCATAGGGCAGCCCCAGCATTTT.

This clonotype appeared a few times. V usage is TRBV20-1 and J usage is TRBJ2-5; 11 bases line up with TRBD2. The CDR3 length is 15 residues. Germline V gene lookup returns CDR1 DFQATT and CDR2 SNEGSKA (reference sequence). The ends lost 5 bases at V and 7 bases at J; junction bases unmatched: 12. The DNA for the CDR3 is TGCAGTGCTTTCGGACTAGCGGGTTATTCGCTGACCCAGTACTTC. Its translation: CSAFGLAGYSLTQYF.

This clonotype has just a few counts. This chain connects TRBV7-2 to TRBJ2-5; perhaps TRBD1 as D (6 bases). V lost 5 bases to trimming and J lost 1 base, with 17 bases between them. This CDR3 contains 16 residues. Germline V gene sequence: CDR1 SGHTA, CDR2 FQGNSA. CDR3 region: CASSLYGTGFQETQYF. The CDR3 DNA reads TGTGCCAGCAGCCTTTATGGTACAGGGTTCCAAGAGACCCAGTACTTC. Complete variable domain (other parts from reference TRBV7-2 and TRBJ2-5): GAGVSQSPSNKVTEKGKDVELRCDPISGHTALYWYRQSLGQGLEFLIYFQGNSAPDKSGLPSDRFSAERTGGSVSTLTIQRTQQEDSAVYLCASSLYGTGFQETQYFGPGTRLLVL.

This clonotype was found once. The chain carries TRBV14 and TRBJ2-4; D gene unclear. Trimming left V 1 base short and J 12 bases short, with 19 bases between. The germline CDR1 and CDR2 sequences are SGHDN and FVKESK. The CDR3 is 15 residues long. DNA of the CDR3: TGTGCCAGCAGCCAAGTGGGTAGTTTCCTACGATATCAGTACTTC. The encoded protein is CASSQVGSFLRYQYF. Combining the CDR3 with reference TRBV14 and TRBJ2-4 gives the whole variable domain EAGVTQFPSHSVIEKGQTVTLRCDPISGHDNLYWYRRVMGKEIKFLLHFVKESKQDESGMPNNRFLAERTGGTYSTLKVQPAELEDSGVYFCASSQVGSFLRYQYFGAGTRLSVL.

J is TRBJ2-1 and V is TRBV6-5; D not resolved. The germline gives CDR1 MNHEY, CDR2 SVGAGI. The V gene lost 6 bases and the J gene lost 0 bases, with 15 bases spanning the gap. The length of the CDR3 is 16 residues. CDR3 sequence reads: CASRPLLIGSYNEQFF. The CDR3 bases are TGTGCCAGCAGGCCTCTATTGATTGGCTCCTACAATGAGCAGTTCTTC.

This clonotype was seen more than once but under ten times. This chain joins TRBV25-1 and TRBJ2-1; TRBD1 matches 9 bases. This CDR3 spans 14 amino acids. The J segment lost 5 bases and the V segment lost 1 base, leaving 0 bases of the junction unmatched. Germline values: CDR1 MGHDK, CDR2 SYGVNS. The CDR3 sequence: CASSEWDRDNEQFF. CDR3 coding DNA: TGTGCCAGCAGTGAATGGGACAGGGACAATGAGCAGTTCTTC.

A word on this clonotype: The junction departs from the called germline gene at one end, perhaps through a read error. The chain combines TRBV5-1 with TRBJ2-7; 13 nucleotides agree with TRBD2. The V gene's germline CDR1 is SGHRS and CDR2 YFSETQ. The CDR3 has 16 residues. CDR3 nucleotide sequence: TGCACCAGCAGCCTCGGACTAGCGGGAGCCACCTACGAGCAGTACTTC. This sequence encodes CTSSLGLAGATYEQYF.

The chain combines TRBV7-9 with TRBJ2-3; D remains unclear. CDR1 is SEHNR, CDR2 FQNEAQ, per germline (reference sequence). CDR3 length equals 15 residues. Trimming stripped 5 bases from V and 0 bases from J, with 12 bases between. CDR3 protein: CASSPRAASTDTQYF. DNA of the CDR3: TGTGCCAGCAGCCCCCGAGCAGCCAGCACAGATACGCAGTATTTT.

Regarding this clonotype: An end of the junction does not agree with germline; a read error may underlie this. The gene calls are TRBV20-1 and TRBJ2-3; D unclear. The germline V gene has CDR1 DFQATT and CDR2 SNEGSKA (reference sequence). The CDR3 runs 14 residues. In DNA form, the CDR3 reads TGCCGTGCTAGAGATCGGGTTAGCACAGATACGCAGTATTTT. Protein: CRARDRVSTDTQYF.

The V gene is TRBV12-3 or TRBV12-4, the J gene TRBJ1-1; TRBD1 might be the D (5 bases). The CDR3 is made up of 16 amino acids. Trimming left V 4 bases short and J 7 bases short, with 22 bases between. The CDR3: CASSSNHRFVPLEAFF. The CDR3 DNA is TGTGCCAGCAGTTCCAATCACAGGTTCGTGCCCCTTGAAGCTTTCTTT.

This clonotype was found a few times. The rearrangement uses TRBV5-1 and TRBJ2-5; 8 bases fit TRBD1. The V segment lost 3 bases and the J segment 1 base; nucleotides outside the gene matches: 5. Looked up from germline, CDR1 is SGHRS and CDR2 is YFSETQ. The CDR3 has 15 residues. The CDR3 bases are TGCGCCAGCAGCTCGGGACAGGCAAGCCAAGAGACCCAGTACTTC. It yields the protein CASSSGQASQETQYF.

Ten or more counts support this clonotype. This chain connects TRBV7-8 to TRBJ2-1, with D maybe TRBD1 (5 bases). The ends were cut back, 2 bases at V and 2 bases at J, with 10 bases in the middle. This CDR3 spans 15 amino acids. Germline lookup yields CDR1 SGHVS and CDR2 FQNEAQ. The CDR3 loop is CASSLSKGPYNEQFF. CDR3 DNA: TGTGCCAGCAGCTTATCGAAGGGGCCCTACAATGAGCAGTTCTTC.

With regard to this clonotype: The CDR3 does not close with the conserved phenylalanine or tryptophan, likely indicating a read error. The V and J genes are TRBV4-1 and TRBJ1-4, with D possibly TRBD1 on 6 matching bases. In germline, CDR1 is MGHRA, CDR2 YSYEKL. This CDR3 is 15 amino acids long. Between the trimmed V and J ends, which lost 4 bases and 2 bases, there was a span of 11 bases. The CDR3 DNA sequence: TGCGCCAGCAGCCGAACCCAGGGGACTAATGAAAAACTGTTTTCT. The encoded protein is CASSRTQGTNEKLFS.

This chain connects TRBV4-1 to TRBJ2-3; 9 bases fit TRBD2. The CDR3 is made up of 17 amino acids. The germline CDR1 and CDR2 sequences are MGHRA and YSYEKL. The J segment lost 6 bases and the V segment lost 5 bases, leaving 15 bases of the junction unmatched. The CDR3 bases are TGCGCCAGCAGCTCACCCGGGACTAGCCACAGGGCGGATACGCAGTATTTT. Its protein is CASSSPGTSHRADTQYF.

The V gene is TRBV6-2 or TRBV6-3, the J gene TRBJ1-1; no definite D call. The CDR3 runs 14 residues. Trimming took 7 bases from V and 2 from J, leaving 14 bases between them. Germline V gene data show CDR1 as MNHEY and CDR2 as SVGEGT. The CDR3, as DNA: TGTGCCAGCACTGACTTGGAGTCAAACACTGAAGCTTTCTTT. Its protein product is CASTDLESNTEAFF.